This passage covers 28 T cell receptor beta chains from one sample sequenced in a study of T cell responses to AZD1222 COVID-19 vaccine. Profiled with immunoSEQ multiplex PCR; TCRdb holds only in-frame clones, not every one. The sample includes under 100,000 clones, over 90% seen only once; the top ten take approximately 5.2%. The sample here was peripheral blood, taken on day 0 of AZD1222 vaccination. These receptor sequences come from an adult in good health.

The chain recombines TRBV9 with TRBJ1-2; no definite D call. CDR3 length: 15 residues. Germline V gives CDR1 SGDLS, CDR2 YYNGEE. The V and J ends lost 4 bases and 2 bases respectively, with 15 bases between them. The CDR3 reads CASSLLRQANYGYTF. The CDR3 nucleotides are TGTGCCAGCAGCCTCCTTCGCCAGGCCAACTATGGCTACACCTTC.

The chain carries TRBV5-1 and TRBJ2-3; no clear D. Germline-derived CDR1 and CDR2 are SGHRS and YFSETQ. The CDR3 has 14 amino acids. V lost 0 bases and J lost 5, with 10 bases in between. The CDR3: CASSLAAGIDTQYF. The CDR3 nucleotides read TGCGCCAGCAGCTTGGCCGCAGGCATAGATACGCAGTATTTT.

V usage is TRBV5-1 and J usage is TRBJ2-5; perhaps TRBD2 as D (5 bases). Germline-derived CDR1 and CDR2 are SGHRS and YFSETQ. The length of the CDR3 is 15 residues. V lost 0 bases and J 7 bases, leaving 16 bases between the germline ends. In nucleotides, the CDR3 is TGCGCCAGCAGCTTGGATGGCTCACCCGGGGTGACCCAGTACTTC. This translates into CASSLDGSPGVTQYF.

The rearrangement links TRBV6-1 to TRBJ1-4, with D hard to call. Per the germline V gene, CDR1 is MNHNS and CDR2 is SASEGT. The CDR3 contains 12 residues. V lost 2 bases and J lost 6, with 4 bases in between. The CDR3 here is CASSEFHEKLFF. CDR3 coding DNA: TGTGCCAGCAGTGAATTCCATGAAAAACTGTTTTTT.

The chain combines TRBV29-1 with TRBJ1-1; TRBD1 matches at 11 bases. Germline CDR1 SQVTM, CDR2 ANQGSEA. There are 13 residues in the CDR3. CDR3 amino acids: CRASRTGGVEAFF. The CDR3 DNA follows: TGCAGGGCTTCCCGGACAGGGGGCGTTGAAGCTTTCTTT.

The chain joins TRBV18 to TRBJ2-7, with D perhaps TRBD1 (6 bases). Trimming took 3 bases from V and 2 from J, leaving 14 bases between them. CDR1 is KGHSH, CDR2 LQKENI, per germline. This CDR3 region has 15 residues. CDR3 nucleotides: TGTGCCAGCTCACCGGATCGCGGACAGACCTACGAGCAGTACTTC. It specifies CASSPDRGQTYEQYF.

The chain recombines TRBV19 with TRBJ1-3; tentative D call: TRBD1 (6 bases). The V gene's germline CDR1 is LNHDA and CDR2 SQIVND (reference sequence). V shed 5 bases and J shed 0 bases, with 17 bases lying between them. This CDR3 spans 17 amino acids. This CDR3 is CASSPSRDKTSGNTIYF. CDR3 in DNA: TGTGCCAGTAGTCCCTCTCGGGACAAAACCTCTGGAAACACCATATATTTT.

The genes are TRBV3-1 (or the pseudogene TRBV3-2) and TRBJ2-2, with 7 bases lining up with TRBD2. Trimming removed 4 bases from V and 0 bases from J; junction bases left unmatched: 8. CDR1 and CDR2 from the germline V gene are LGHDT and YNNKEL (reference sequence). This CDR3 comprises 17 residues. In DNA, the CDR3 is TGTGCCAGCAGCCTCCCCGGCGGGGGTCCGAACACCGGGGAGCTGTTTTTT. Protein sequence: CASSLPGGGPNTGELFF.

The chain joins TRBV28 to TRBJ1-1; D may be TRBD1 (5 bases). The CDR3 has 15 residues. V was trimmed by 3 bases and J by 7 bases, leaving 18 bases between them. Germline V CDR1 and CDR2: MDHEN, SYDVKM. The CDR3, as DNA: TGTGCCAGCAGTTTTACCTCCACAGGACGGTATGAAGCTTTCTTT. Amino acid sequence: CASSFTSTGRYEAFF.

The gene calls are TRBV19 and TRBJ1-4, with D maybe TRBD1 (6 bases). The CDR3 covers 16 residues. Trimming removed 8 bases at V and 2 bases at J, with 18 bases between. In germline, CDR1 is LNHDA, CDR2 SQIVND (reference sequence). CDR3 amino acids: CASSESITGTNEKLFF. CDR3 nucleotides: TGTGCCAGTTCCGAATCTATCACAGGGACTAATGAAAAACTGTTTTTT.

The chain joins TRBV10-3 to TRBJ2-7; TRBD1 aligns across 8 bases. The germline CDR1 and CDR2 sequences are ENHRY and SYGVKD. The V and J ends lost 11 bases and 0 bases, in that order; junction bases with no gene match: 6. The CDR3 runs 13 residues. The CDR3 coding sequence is TGTGCCTCCGCGGACAGGGACTCCTACGAGCAGTACTTC. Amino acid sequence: CASADRDSYEQYF.

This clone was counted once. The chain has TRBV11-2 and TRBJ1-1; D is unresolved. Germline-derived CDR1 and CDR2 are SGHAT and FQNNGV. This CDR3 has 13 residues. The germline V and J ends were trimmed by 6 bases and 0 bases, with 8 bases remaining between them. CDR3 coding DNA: TGTGCCAGCAGTCCCCAGTTGAACACTGAAGCTTTCTTT. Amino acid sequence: CASSPQLNTEAFF. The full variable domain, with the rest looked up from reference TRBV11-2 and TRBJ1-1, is EAGVAQSPRYKIIEKRQSVAFWCNPISGHATLYWYQQILGQGPKLLIQFQNNGVVDDSQLPKDRFSAERLKGVDSTLKIQPAKLEDSAVYLCASSPQLNTEAFFGQGTRLTVV.

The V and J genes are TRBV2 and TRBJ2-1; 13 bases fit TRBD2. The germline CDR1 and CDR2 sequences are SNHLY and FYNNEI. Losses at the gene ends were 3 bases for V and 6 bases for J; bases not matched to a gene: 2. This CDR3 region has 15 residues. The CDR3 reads CASSDWTSGGNEQFF. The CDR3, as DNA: TGTGCCAGCAGTGATTGGACTAGCGGGGGCAATGAGCAGTTCTTC.

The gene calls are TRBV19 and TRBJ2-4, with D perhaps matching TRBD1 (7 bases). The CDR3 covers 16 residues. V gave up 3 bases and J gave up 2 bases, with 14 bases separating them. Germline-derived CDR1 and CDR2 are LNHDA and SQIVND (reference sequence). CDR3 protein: CASSMEGALPKNIQYF. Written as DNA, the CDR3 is TGTGCCAGTAGTATGGAGGGGGCGCTTCCCAAAAACATTCAGTACTTC.

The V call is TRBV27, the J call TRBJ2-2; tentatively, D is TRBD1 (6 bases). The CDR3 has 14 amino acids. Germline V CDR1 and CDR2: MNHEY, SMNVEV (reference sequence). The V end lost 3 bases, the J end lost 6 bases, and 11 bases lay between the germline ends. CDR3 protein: CASSFNRDPGELFF. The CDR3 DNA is TGTGCCAGCAGTTTTAACAGGGATCCCGGGGAGCTGTTTTTT.

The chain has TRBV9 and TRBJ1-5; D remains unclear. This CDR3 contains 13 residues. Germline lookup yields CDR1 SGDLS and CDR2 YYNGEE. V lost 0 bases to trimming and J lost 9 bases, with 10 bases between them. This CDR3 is CASSVGGSWPQHF. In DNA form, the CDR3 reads TGTGCCAGCAGCGTAGGGGGTTCCTGGCCCCAGCATTTT. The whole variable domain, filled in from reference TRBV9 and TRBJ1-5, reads DSGVTQTPKHLITATGQRVTLRCSPRSGDLSVYWYQQSLDQGLQFLIQYYNGEERAKGNILERFSAQQFPDLHSELNLSSLELGDSALYFCASSVGGSWPQHFGDGTRLSIL.

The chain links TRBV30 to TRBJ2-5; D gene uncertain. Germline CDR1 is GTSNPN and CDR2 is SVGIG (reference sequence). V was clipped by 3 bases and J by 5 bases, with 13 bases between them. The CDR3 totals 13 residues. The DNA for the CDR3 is TGTGCCTGGAGCGTTATCGCCCGGGAGACCCAGTACTTC. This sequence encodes CAWSVIARETQYF. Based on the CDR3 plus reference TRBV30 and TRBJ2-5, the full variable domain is SQTIHQWPATLVQPVGSPLSLECTVEGTSNPNLYWYRQAAGRGLQLLFYSVGIGQISSEVPQNLSASRPQDRQFILSSKKLLLSDSGFYLCAWSVIARETQYFGPGTRLLVL.

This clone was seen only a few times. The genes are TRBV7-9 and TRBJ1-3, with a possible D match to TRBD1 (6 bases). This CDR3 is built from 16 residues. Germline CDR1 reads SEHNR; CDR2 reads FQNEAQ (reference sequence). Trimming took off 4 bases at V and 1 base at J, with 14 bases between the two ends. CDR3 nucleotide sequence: TGTGCCAGCAGCTCCGGACAGACAAAATCTGGAAACACCATATATTTT. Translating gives CASSSGQTKSGNTIYF.

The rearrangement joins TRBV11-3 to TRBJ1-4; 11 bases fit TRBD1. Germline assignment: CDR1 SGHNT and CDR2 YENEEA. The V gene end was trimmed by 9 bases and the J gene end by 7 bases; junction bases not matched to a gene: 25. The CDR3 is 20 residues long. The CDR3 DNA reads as TGTGCCAGACAAACCACACCCCGGGACAGGGGGGATAGGGTGACTGAAAAACTGTTTTTT. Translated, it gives CARQTTPRDRGDRVTEKLFF.

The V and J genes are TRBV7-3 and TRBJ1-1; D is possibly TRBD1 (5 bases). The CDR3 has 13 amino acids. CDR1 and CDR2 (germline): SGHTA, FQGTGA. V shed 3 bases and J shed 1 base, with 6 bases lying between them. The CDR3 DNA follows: TGTGCCAGCAGCTTTCAGGGGAACACTGAAGCTTTCTTT. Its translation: CASSFQGNTEAFF.

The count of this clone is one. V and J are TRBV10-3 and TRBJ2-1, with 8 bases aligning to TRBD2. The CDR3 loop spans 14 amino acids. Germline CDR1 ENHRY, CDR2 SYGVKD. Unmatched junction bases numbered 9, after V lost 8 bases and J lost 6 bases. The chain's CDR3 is CAIRDGGVFNEQFF. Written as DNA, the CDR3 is TGTGCCATCCGGGACGGGGGGGTGTTCAATGAGCAGTTCTTC.

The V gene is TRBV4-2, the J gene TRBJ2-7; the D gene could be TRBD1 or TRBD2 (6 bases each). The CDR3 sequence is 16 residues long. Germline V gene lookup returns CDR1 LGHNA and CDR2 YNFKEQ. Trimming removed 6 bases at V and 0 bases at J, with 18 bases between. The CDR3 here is CASSSMSGGSSYEQYF. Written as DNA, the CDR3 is TGTGCCAGCAGTTCAATGTCCGGGGGCAGCTCCTACGAGCAGTACTTC.

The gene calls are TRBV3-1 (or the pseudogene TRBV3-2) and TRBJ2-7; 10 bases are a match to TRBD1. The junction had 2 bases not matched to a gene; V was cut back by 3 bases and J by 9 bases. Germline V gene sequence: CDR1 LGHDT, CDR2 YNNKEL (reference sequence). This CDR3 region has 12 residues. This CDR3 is CASSQGQGTQYF. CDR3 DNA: TGTGCCAGCAGCCAGGGACAGGGGACGCAGTACTTC.

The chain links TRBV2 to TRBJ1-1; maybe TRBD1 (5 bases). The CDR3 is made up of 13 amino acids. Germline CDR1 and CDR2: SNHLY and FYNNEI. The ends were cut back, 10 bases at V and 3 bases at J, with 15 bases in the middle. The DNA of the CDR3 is TGTGCCACCGCGGGGGTGTTGGACACTGAAGCTTTCTTT. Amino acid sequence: CATAGVLDTEAFF.

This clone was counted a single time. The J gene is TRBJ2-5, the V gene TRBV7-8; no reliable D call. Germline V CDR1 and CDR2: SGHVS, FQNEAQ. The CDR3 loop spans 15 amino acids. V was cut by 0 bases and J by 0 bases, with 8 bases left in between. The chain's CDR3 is CASSLANKDQETQYF. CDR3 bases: TGTGCCAGCAGCTTAGCCAACAAGGACCAAGAGACCCAGTACTTC.

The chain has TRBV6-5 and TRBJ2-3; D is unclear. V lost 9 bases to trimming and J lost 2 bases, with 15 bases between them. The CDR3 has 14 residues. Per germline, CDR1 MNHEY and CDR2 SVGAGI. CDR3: CASARDAYTDTQYF. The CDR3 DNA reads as TGTGCCAGTGCCCGAGACGCCTACACAGATACGCAGTATTTT.

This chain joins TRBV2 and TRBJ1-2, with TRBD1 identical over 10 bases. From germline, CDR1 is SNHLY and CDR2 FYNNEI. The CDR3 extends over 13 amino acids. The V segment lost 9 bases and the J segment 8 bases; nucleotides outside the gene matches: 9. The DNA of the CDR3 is TGTGCCAGAAGGGACAGGGGAAGCAGGGGCTACACCTTC. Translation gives CARRDRGSRGYTF. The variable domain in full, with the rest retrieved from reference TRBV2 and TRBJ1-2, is EPEVTQTPSHQVTQMGQEVILRCVPISNHLYFYWYRQILGQKVEFLVSFYNNEISEKSEIFDDQFSVERPDGSNFTLKIRSTKLEDSAMYFCARRDRGSRGYTFGSGTRLTVV.

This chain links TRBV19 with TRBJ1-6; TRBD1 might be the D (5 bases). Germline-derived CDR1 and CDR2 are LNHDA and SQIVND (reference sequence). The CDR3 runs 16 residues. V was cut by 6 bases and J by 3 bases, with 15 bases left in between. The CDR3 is CASSYTRQGYNSPLHF. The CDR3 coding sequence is TGTGCCAGTAGCTACACGCGGCAGGGCTATAATTCACCCCTCCACTTT.